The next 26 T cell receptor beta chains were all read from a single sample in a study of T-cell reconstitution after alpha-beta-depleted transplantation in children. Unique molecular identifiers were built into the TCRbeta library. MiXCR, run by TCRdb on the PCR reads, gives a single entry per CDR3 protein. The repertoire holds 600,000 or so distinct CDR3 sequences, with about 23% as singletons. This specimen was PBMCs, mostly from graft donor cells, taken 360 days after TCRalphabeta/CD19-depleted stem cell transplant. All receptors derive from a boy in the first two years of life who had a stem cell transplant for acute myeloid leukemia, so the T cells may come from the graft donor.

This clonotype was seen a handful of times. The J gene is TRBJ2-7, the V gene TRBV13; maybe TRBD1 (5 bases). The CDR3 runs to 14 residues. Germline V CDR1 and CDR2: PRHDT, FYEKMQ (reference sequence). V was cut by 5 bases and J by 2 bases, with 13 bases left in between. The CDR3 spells CASSIHPTAYEQYV. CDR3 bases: TGTGCCAGCAGCATTCACCCGACAGCCTACGAGCAGTACGTC.

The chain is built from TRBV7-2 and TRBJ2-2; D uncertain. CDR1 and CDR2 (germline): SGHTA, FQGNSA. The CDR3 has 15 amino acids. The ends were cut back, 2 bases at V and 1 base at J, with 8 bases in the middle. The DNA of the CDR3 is TGTGCCAGCAGCTTATTACCGGTGAACACCGGGGAGCTGTTTTTT. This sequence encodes CASSLLPVNTGELFF.

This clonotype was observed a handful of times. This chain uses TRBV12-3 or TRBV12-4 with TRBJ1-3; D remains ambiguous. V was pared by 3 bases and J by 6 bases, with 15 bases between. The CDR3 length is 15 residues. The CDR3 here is CASSFGGLPENTIYF. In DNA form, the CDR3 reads TGTGCCAGCAGTTTTGGCGGCCTCCCAGAAAACACCATATATTTT.

The CDR3 loop is CASSAGGLEQYV. The CDR3 nucleotides read TGTGCCAGCAGTGCAGGGGGTCTCGAGCAGTACGTC. The V and J genes are TRBV25-1 and TRBJ2-7, with 7 bases lining up with TRBD1. Germline V gene sequence: CDR1 MGHDK, CDR2 SYGVNS. The CDR3 is 12 amino acids. V lost 4 bases and J lost 6; bases outside the gene matches: 3.

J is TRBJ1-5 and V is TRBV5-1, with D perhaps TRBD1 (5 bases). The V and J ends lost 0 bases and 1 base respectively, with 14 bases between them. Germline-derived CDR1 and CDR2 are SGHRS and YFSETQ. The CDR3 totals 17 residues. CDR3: CASSLDGQGGSNQPQHF. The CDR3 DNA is TGCGCCAGCAGCTTGGACGGGCAGGGAGGAAGCAATCAGCCCCAGCATTTT.

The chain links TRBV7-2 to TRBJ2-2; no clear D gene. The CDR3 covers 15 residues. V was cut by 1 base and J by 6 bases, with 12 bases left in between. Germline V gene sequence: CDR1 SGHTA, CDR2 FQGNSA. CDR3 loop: CASSLESGVAGELFF. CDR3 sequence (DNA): TGTGCCAGCAGCTTAGAAAGTGGCGTTGCCGGGGAGCTGTTTTTT.

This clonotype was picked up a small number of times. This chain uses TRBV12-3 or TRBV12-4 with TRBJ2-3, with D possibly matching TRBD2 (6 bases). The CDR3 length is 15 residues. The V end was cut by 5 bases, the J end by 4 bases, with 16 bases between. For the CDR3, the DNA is TGTGCCAGCAGTCAGGTGGGGGGATTAGCAGATACGCAGTATTTT. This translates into CASSQVGGLADTQYF.

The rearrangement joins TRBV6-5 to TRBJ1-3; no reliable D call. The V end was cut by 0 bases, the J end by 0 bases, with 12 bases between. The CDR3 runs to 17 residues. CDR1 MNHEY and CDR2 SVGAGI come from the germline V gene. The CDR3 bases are TGTGCCAGCAGTTACTCGATCGGGGTCAACTCTGGAAACACCATATATTTT. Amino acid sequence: CASSYSIGVNSGNTIYF.

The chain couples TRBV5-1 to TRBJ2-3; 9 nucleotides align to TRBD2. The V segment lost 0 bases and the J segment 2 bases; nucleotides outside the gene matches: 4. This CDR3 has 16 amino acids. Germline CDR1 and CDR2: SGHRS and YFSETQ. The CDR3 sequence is CASSLGLAGFTDTQYF. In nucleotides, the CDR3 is TGCGCCAGCAGCTTGGGGCTAGCGGGGTTCACAGATACGCAGTATTTT.

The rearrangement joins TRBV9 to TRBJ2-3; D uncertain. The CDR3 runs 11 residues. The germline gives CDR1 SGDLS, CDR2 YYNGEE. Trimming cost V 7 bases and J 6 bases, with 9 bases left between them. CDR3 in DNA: TGTGCCAGCGCAGCTGGGGATACGCAGTATTTT. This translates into CASAAGDTQYF.

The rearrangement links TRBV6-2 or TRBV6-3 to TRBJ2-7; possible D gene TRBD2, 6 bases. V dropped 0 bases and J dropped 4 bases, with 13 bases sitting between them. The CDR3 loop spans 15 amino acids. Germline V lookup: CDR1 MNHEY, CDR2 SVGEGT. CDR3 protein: CASSYSSGARYEQYF. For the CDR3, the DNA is TGTGCCAGCAGTTACTCATCGGGAGCCAGATACGAGCAGTACTTC.

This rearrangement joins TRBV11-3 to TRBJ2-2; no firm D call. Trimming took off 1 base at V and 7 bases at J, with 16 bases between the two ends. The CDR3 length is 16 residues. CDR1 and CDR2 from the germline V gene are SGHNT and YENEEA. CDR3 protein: CASSLVGREGVGELFF. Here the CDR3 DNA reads TGTGCCAGCAGCTTAGTGGGTCGAGAAGGTGTCGGGGAGCTGTTTTTT.

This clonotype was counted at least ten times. The CDR3 coding sequence is TGTGCCAGCAGCTTAGCGGGGGAGCAGTACTTC. As protein: CASSLAGEQYF. V usage is TRBV7-9 and J usage is TRBJ2-7, with D unresolved. Germline V CDR1 and CDR2: SEHNR, FQNEAQ (reference sequence). CDR3 length: 11 amino acids. The germline V and J ends were trimmed by 0 bases and 7 bases, with 4 bases remaining between them.

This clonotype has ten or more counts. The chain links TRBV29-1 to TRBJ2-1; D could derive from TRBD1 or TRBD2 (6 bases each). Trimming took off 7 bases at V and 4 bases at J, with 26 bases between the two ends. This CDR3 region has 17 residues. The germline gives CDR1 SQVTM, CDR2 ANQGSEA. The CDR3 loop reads CSAWRAKGQSWYNEQFF. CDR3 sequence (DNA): TGCAGCGCCTGGAGGGCGAAGGGACAAAGCTGGTACAATGAGCAGTTCTTC.

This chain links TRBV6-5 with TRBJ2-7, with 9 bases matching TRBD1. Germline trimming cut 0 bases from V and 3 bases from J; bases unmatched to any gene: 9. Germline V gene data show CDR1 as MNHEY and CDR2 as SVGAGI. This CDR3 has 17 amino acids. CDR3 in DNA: TGTGCCAGCAGTTACTCTCTGCGGGGACAGGGCGGCTACGAGCAGTACTTC. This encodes CASSYSLRGQGGYEQYF.

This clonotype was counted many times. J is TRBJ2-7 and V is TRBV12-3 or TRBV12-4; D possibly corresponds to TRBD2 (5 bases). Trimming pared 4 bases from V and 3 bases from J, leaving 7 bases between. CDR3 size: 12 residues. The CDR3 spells CASSSEGYEQYV. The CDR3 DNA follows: TGTGCCAGCAGTTCTGAGGGCTACGAGCAGTACGTC.

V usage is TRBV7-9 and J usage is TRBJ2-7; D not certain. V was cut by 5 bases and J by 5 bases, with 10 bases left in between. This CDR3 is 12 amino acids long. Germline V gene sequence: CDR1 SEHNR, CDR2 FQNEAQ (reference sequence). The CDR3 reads CASSLSTNEQYV. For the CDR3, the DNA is TGTGCCAGCAGCCTCTCCACCAACGAGCAGTACGTC.

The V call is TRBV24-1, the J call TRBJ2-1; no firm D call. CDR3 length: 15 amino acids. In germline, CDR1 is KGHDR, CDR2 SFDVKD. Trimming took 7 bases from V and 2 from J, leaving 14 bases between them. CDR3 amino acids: CATSQRGITYNEQFF. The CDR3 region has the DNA TGTGCCACCAGCCAGCGTGGGATCACCTACAATGAGCAGTTCTTC.

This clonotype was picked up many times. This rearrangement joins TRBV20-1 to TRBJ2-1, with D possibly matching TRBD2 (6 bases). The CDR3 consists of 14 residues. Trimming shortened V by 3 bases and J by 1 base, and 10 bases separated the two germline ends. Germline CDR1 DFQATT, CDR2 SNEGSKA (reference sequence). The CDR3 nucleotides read TGCAGTGCTAGGGAGACTAGGTCCTACAATGAGCAGTTCTTC. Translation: CSARETRSYNEQFF.

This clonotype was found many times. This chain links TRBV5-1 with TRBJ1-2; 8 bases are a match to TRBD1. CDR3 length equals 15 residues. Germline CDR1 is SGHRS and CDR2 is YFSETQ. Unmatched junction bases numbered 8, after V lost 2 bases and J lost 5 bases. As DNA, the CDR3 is TGCGCCAGCAGCTTCTCAGGACAGGGAGGGTATGGCTACACCTTC. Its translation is CASSFSGQGGYGYTF.

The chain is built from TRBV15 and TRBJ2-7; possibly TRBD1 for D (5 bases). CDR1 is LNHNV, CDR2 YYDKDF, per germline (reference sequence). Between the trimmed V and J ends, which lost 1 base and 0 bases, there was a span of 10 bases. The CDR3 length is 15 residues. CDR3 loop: CATSRGPGYSYEQYV. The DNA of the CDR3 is TGTGCCACCAGCAGAGGGCCAGGGTACTCCTACGAGCAGTACGTC.

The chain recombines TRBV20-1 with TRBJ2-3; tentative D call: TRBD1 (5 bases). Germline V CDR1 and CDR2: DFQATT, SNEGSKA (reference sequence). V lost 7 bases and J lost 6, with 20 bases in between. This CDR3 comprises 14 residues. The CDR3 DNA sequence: TGCAGTGATGCGCCCCCAGAAGGGGTTGATACGCAGTATTTT. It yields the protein CSDAPPEGVDTQYF.

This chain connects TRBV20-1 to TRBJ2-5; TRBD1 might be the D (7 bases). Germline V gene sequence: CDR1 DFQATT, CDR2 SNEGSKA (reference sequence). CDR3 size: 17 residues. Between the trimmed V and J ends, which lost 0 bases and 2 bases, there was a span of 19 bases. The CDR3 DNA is TGCAGTGCTAGAGATCGAGGGGAGGACAGGAGGCAAGAGACCCAGTACTTC. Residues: CSARDRGEDRRQETQYF.

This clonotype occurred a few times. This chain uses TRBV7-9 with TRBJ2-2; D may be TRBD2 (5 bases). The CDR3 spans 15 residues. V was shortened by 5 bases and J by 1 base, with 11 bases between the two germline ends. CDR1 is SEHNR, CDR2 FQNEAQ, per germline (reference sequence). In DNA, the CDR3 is TGTGCCAGCAGCCCCCACCGGGGGAACACCGGGGAGCTGTTTTTT. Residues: CASSPHRGNTGELFF. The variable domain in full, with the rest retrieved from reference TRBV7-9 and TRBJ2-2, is DTGVSQNPRHKITKRGQNVTFRCDPISEHNRLYWYRQTLGQGPEFLTYFQNEAQLEKSRLLSDRFSAERPKGSFSTLEIQRTEQGDSAMYLCASSPHRGNTGELFFGEGSRLTVL.

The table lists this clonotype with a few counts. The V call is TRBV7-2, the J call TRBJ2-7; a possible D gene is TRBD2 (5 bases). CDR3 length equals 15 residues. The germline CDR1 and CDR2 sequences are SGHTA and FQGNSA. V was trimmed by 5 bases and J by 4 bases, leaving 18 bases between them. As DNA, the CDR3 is TGTGCCAGCAGCCTTAGGCCGGGAACCCTATACGAGCAGTACTTC. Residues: CASSLRPGTLYEQYF.

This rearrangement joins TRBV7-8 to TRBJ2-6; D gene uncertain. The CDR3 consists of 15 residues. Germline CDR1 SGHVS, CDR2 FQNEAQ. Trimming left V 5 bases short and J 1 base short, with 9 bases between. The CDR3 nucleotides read TGTGCCAGCAGCGCAAGTTATTCTGGGGCCAACGTCCTGACTTTC. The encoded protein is CASSASYSGANVLTF. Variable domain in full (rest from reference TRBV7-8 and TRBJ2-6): GAGVSQSPRYKVAKRGQDVALRCDPISGHVSLFWYQQALGQGPEFLTYFQNEAQLDKSGLPSDRFFAERPEGSVSTLKIQRTQQEDSAVYLCASSASYSGANVLTFGAGSRLTVL.